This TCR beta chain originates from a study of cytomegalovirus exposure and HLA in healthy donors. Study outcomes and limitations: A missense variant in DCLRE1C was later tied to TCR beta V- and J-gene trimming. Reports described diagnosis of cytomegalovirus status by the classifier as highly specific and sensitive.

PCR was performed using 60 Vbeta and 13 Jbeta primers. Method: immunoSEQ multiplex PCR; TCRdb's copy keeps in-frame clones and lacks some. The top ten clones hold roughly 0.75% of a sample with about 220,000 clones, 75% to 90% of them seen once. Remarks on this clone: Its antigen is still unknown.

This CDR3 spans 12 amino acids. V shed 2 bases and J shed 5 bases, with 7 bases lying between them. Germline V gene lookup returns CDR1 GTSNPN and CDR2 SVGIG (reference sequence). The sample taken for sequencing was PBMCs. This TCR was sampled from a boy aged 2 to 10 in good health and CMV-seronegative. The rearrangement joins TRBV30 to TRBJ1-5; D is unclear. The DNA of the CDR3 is TGTGCCTGGAGTCTAGGCGATCAGCCCCAGCATTTT. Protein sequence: CAWSLGDQPQHF.